This T cell receptor (beta chain) was obtained from a study of blood T cell repertoires in COVID-19. The repertoire was sequenced with immunoSEQ multiplex PCR; TCRdb's copy has only in-frame clones and lacks some. The table shows 350,000 to 400,000 clones, with 85% to 90% occurring only once. The CDR3 extends over 15 amino acids. Germline assignment: CDR1 MNHEY and CDR2 SMNVEV (reference sequence). J was trimmed by 4 bases and V by 2 bases; bases with no gene match: 5. The rearrangement uses TRBV27 and TRBJ2-1, with TRBD1 matching over 7 bases. The clonotype comes from a man younger than 35 who had recovered from COVID-19. Sequencing was performed on PBMCs or T cells enriched from blood (not recorded which). The CDR3 bases are TGTGCCAGCAGTTTAGCGACAGGGTCGTACAATGAGCAGTTCTTC. This encodes CASSLATGSYNEQFF.